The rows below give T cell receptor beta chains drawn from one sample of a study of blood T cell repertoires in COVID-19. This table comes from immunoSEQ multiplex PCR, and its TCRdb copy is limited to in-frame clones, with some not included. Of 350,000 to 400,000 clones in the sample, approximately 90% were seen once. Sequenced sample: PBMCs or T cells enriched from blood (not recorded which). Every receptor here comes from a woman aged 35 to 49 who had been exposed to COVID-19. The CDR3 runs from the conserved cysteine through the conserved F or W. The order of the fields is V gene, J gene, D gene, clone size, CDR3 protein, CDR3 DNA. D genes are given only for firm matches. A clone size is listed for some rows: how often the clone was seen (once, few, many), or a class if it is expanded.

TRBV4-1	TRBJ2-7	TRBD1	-	CASSQDQTQGAVYEQYF	TGCGCCAGCAGCCAAGACCAAACACAGGGGGCAGTCTACGAGCAGTACTTC
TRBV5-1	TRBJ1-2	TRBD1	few	CASTGQAVLGYTF	TGCGCCAGCACGGGACAGGCCGTCCTGGGCTACACCTTC
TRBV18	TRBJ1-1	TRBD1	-	CASSPQKGQGSREAFF	TGTGCCAGCTCACCACAGAAGGGACAGGGGTCCCGTGAAGCTTTCTTT
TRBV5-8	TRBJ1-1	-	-	CASSHRAGATLNTEAFF	TGTGCCAGCAGCCATAGGGCAGGGGCTACCTTGAACACTGAAGCTTTCTTT
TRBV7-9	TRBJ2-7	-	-	CASSLAGEFVYEQYF	TGTGCCAGCAGCTTAGCGGGAGAGTTTGTTTACGAGCAGTACTTC
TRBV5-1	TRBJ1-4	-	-	CASSTGNEKLFF	TGCGCCAGCAGCACGGGTAATGAAAAACTGTTTTTT
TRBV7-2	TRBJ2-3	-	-	CASSLAYADTQYF	TGTGCCAGCAGCTTAGCGTACGCGGATACGCAGTATTTT
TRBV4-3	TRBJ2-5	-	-	CASSHMGTPGHPPETQYF	TGCGCCAGCAGCCACATGGGAACCCCGGGACATCCACCGGAGACCCAGTACTTC
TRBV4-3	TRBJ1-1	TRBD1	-	CASSLHDDRGAEAFF	TGCGCCAGCAGCCTACATGATGACAGGGGCGCTGAAGCTTTCTTT
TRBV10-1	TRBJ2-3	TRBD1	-	CASSDPGTGRPDTQYF	TGCGCCAGCAGTGACCCGGGGACAGGTCGCCCAGATACGCAGTATTTT
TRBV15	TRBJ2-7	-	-	CATSRDLTGSYEQYF	TGTGCCACCAGCAGAGATCTCACAGGGTCCTACGAGCAGTACTTC
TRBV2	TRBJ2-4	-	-	CASSEFQGNIQYF	TGTGCCAGCAGTGAGTTTCAGGGGAACATTCAGTACTTC
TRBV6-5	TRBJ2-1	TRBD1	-	CASTRDRNNEQFF	TGTGCCAGCACCCGGGACAGAAACAATGAGCAGTTCTTC
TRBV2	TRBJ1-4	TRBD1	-	CASSSQGARWDEKLFF	TGTGCCAGCAGTTCCCAGGGGGCGAGGTGGGATGAAAAACTGTTTTTT
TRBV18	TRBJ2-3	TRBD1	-	CASSHLIGTGGTDTQYF	TGTGCCAGCTCGCACCTGATCGGGACAGGGGGTACAGATACGCAGTATTTT
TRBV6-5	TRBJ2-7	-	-	CASGRGSYEQYF	TGTGCCAGCGGGAGGGGGTCCTACGAGCAGTACTTC
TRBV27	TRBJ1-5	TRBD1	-	CASRGTGVPNQPQHF	TGTGCCAGCCGGGGGACAGGGGTACCCAATCAGCCCCAGCATTTT
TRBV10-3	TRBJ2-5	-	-	CAISDPNSGSQETQYF	TGTGCCATCAGTGACCCCAATAGCGGCTCCCAAGAGACCCAGTACTTC
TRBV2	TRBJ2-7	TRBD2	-	CATATGTSGPEQYF	TGTGCCACCGCAACCGGGACTAGCGGGCCCGAGCAGTACTTC
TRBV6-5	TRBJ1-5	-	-	CASTLMNTADQPQHF	TGTGCCAGCACCTTAATGAATACAGCGGATCAGCCCCAGCATTTT
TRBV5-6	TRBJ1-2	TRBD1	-	CASSFHRGHYGYTF	TGTGCCAGCAGCTTCCACAGGGGCCACTATGGCTACACCTTC
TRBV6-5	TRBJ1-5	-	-	CASTPGGRNQPQHF	TGTGCCAGCACCCCGGGGGGGAGAAATCAGCCCCAGCATTTT
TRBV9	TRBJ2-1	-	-	CASSPRDTKDEQFF	TGTGCCAGCAGCCCACGGGACACCAAGGATGAGCAGTTCTTC
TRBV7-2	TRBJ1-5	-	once	CASSLVGGARQPQHF	TGTGCCAGCAGCTTAGTGGGAGGGGCGCGTCAGCCCCAGCATTTT
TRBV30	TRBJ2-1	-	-	CAWSVLGPNNEQFF	TGTGCCTGGAGTGTACTGGGCCCTAACAATGAGCAGTTCTTC
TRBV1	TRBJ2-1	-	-	CTSSQGERGGHSSENEQFF	TGCACCAGCAGCCAAGGAGAGCGGGGGGGCCATTCCTCCGAGAATGAGCAGTTCTTC
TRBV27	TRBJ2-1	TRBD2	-	CASSLIKAGGSYNEQFF	TGTGCCAGCAGCCTAATTAAAGCGGGAGGGTCCTACAATGAGCAGTTCTTC